The sequence of this TCR beta chain was determined in a study of cytomegalovirus exposure and HLA in healthy donors. Amplification used 60 Vbeta primers and 13 Jbeta primers. Generated by immunoSEQ multiplex PCR, the TCRdb table keeps only in-frame clones and is missing some. The profile covers about 180,000 clones, with 70% to 85% appearing a single time and around 3.5% taken by the ten largest. Study findings and constraints: Presence/absence analyses assumed roughly uniform sequencing depth across donors, which may not hold. The authors enumerated over 150 TCR beta chains as linked to cytomegalovirus. Later analysis reportedly placed an Asian-associated ancestry cluster below the roughly 670-donor mean in N-insertions.

V trimming: 4 bases; J trimming: 10 bases; junction bases outside the gene matches: 14. The CDR3 is 16 amino acids. Per germline, CDR1 LGHNA and CDR2 YSLEER. This clone was seen just once. Its target is not known. The sequence was collected from a woman in her sixties or seventies in good health and CMV-seropositive. This rearrangement joins TRBV4-3 to TRBJ1-4; 8 bases agree with TRBD1. The material sequenced was PBMCs. CDR3 region: CASSRLPGQERGKLFF. The CDR3 coding sequence is TGCGCCAGCAGCCGATTACCGGGACAGGAGCGTGGAAAACTGTTTTTT.